The 20 T cell receptor beta chains in this list originate from one sample, sequenced in a study of blood T cell repertoires in COVID-19 (dated by TCRdb to the early 2020s). Library preparation used the immunoSEQ multiplex PCR assay. TCRdb obtained this table from immuneACCESS and retained in-frame rearrangements with V and J assigned. These tables miss some clones; where compared with another copy, unresolved V genes account for less than half of the shortfall, and the remainder is unexplained. This sample is represented by approximately 74,000 clones; 60% to 80% of them were singletons. Approximately 15% of the sample rests with the top ten. Sequenced material: peripheral blood. The receptors here all came from a man aged 55 to 70 with acute or convalescent COVID-19.

The chain links TRBV6-5 to TRBJ2-7, with TRBD2 as a possible D gene (7 bases). The CDR3 contains 13 residues. Germline CDR1 is MNHEY and CDR2 is SVGAGI. Deletions cut 7 bases from V and 7 bases from J, with 17 bases between. The CDR3 region has the DNA TGTGCCAGCAACCTCCTGGGAGGGGGGGAGCAGTACTTC. As protein: CASNLLGGGEQYF.

The chain carries TRBV6-5 and TRBJ2-3; 8 positions match TRBD2. In germline, CDR1 is MNHEY, CDR2 SVGAGI. V lost 8 bases to trimming and J lost 2 bases; unmatched junction nucleotides: 9. This CDR3 has 15 amino acids. The CDR3 DNA sequence: TGTGCCAGCGGCCCAGAGCGGGGGTACACAGATACGCAGTATTTT. Protein: CASGPERGYTDTQYF.

This clone showed up just once. V usage is TRBV4-2 and J usage is TRBJ1-6; tentative D call: TRBD1 (5 bases). The CDR3 loop spans 17 amino acids. Germline V lookup: CDR1 LGHNA, CDR2 YNFKEQ. The V end lost 0 bases, the J end lost 8 bases, and 17 bases lay between the germline ends. The DNA for the CDR3 is TGTGCCAGCAGCCAAGATCCGGGGGTCGCCTCAGATTCACCCCTCCACTTT. Protein product: CASSQDPGVASDSPLHF.

The chain carries TRBV11-2 and TRBJ2-7; D might be TRBD1 (5 bases). V shed 4 bases and J shed 3 bases, with 10 bases lying between them. The CDR3 runs 13 residues. CDR1 is SGHAT, CDR2 FQNNGV, per germline. The CDR3: CASSSGHLYEQYF. The CDR3 bases are TGTGCCAGCAGCTCTGGACACCTCTACGAGCAGTACTTC.

On this clone: Germline and junction disagree at one end, which may indicate a read error. V and J are TRBV7-2 and TRBJ2-1; tentatively, D is TRBD2 (6 bases). Germline-derived CDR1 and CDR2 are SGHTA and FQGNSA. The CDR3 is 13 amino acids. The DNA for the CDR3 is TGTGCCAGCAGCCCCCAGGAGGGGTGGGATCAGCTCTTC. It is translated as CASSPQEGWDQLF. Based on the CDR3 plus reference TRBV7-2 and TRBJ2-1, the full variable domain is GAGVSQSPSNKVTEKGKDVELRCDPISGHTALYWYRQSLGQGLEFLIYFQGNSAPDKSGLPSDRFSAERTGGSVSTLTIQRTQQEDSAVYLCASSPQEGWDQLFGPGTRLTVL.

The genes are TRBV3-1 (or the pseudogene TRBV3-2) and TRBJ2-7; the D gene is possibly TRBD1 (6 bases). Germline V lookup: CDR1 LGHDT, CDR2 YNNKEL (reference sequence). The V gene lost 5 bases and the J gene lost 3 bases, with 17 bases spanning the gap. The CDR3 is made up of 15 amino acids. This chain's CDR3 is CASSARQDLNYEQYF. Here the CDR3 DNA reads TGTGCCAGCAGCGCCCGACAGGACCTTAACTACGAGCAGTACTTC.

The V and J genes are TRBV4-3 and TRBJ2-3, with D possibly being TRBD2 (7 bases). Germline-derived CDR1 and CDR2 are LGHNA and YSLEER. The CDR3 is made up of 14 amino acids. Trimming shortened V by 3 bases and J by 4 bases, and 11 bases separated the two germline ends. The CDR3 DNA reads as TGCGCCAGCAGCCAGGGGGGGCCGGCAGATACGCAGTATTTT. This codes for CASSQGGPADTQYF.

This rearrangement joins TRBV6-2 or TRBV6-3 to TRBJ1-5; the match to TRBD1 covers 7 bases. From germline, CDR1 is MNHEY and CDR2 SVGEGT. The CDR3 spans 17 residues. V lost 2 bases and J lost 3; bases outside the gene matches: 10. This chain's CDR3 is CASSYGLLTGPNQPQHF. In nucleotides, the CDR3 is TGTGCCAGCAGTTACGGCCTACTGACAGGGCCCAATCAGCCCCAGCATTTT.

V is TRBV5-5 and J is TRBJ1-2; 8 positions match TRBD1. The CDR3 has 17 residues. Germline V gives CDR1 SGHKS, CDR2 YYEKEE (reference sequence). V shed 1 base and J 1 base; nucleotides not matched to a gene: 9. CDR3 DNA: TGTGCCAGCAGCTTGCAGGGGGCGCGAGCCTTTAACTATGGCTACACCTTC. Amino acid sequence: CASSLQGARAFNYGYTF.

This chain joins TRBV7-8 and TRBJ1-5; TRBD1 matches 9 bases. In germline, CDR1 is SGHVS, CDR2 FQNEAQ. V gave up 2 bases and J gave up 5 bases; unmatched junction bases: 4. The CDR3 runs 15 residues. The CDR3 region is CASSLYRGRDQPQHF. DNA for the CDR3: TGTGCCAGCAGCTTATACAGGGGGCGGGATCAGCCCCAGCATTTT.

This clone was picked up one time. The CDR3 region is CASSQSPRADEQFF. Written as DNA, the CDR3 is TGCGCCAGCAGTCAAAGTCCCAGGGCGGATGAGCAGTTCTTC. The J gene is TRBJ2-1, the V gene TRBV23-1, with D possibly TRBD1 on 5 matching bases. TRBV23-1 is known as an ORF, though its function is uncertain. Trimming pared 2 bases from V and 8 bases from J, leaving 13 bases between. This CDR3 has 14 amino acids.

The chain recombines TRBV4-3 with TRBJ1-1; possible D gene TRBD1, 5 bases. V lost 0 bases, J lost 4 bases, and 18 bases lay in between. The CDR3 length is 17 residues. CDR1 LGHNA and CDR2 YSLEER come from the germline V gene. CDR3 loop: CASSQDPQGSLGTEAFF. The CDR3 DNA reads as TGCGCCAGCAGCCAAGATCCCCAGGGCTCGCTGGGCACTGAAGCTTTCTTT.

J is TRBJ1-5 and V is TRBV6-2 or TRBV6-3; TRBD1 aligns across 7 bases. V was clipped by 5 bases and J by 4 bases; unmatched bases: 5. The CDR3 is made up of 14 amino acids. CDR1 is MNHEY, CDR2 SVGEGT, per germline. CDR3 nucleotides: TGTGCCAGCAGTAGGGACAGCATAAATCAGCCCCAGCATTTT. Translation gives CASSRDSINQPQHF.

The CDR3 DNA is TGTGCCAGCACCAGGGGAAATTCCTACGAGCAGTACTTC. Protein sequence: CASTRGNSYEQYF. The chain carries TRBV27 and TRBJ2-7; D might be TRBD1 (6 bases). Trimming cost V 7 bases and J 1 base, with 11 bases left between them. Germline V CDR1 and CDR2: MNHEY, SMNVEV (reference sequence). The CDR3 extends over 13 amino acids.

The gene calls are TRBV4-1 and TRBJ2-1; a weak D match, TRBD1 (5 bases). CDR3 length equals 16 residues. Germline lookup yields CDR1 MGHRA and CDR2 YSYEKL. V was clipped by 0 bases and J by 6 bases, with 15 bases between them. CDR3 DNA sequence: TGCGCCAGCAGCCAAGAGTTTCTCGGACACCCCAATGAGCAGTTCTTC. It translates to CASSQEFLGHPNEQFF.

CDR3 DNA: TGTGCCAGCTCACCACCGTTACAGGGATACGAGCAGTACTTC. It encodes CASSPPLQGYEQYF. The chain combines TRBV18 with TRBJ2-7, with D maybe TRBD1 (6 bases). Germline-derived CDR1 and CDR2 are KGHSH and LQKENI. Trimming cost V 0 bases and J 4 bases, with 10 bases left between them. The CDR3 contains 14 residues.

The chain links TRBV13 to TRBJ2-5, with 7 nucleotides matching TRBD2. The germline gives CDR1 PRHDT, CDR2 FYEKMQ (reference sequence). The CDR3 covers 18 residues. The trim removed 5 bases at V and 0 bases at J, leaving 15 bases unmatched. CDR3 region: CASSIRLAKPKYQETQYF. In nucleotides, the CDR3 is TGTGCCAGCAGCATACGACTAGCCAAGCCCAAGTACCAAGAGACCCAGTACTTC.

The V and J genes are TRBV7-2 and TRBJ2-3; 8 bases map to TRBD1. Germline-derived CDR1 and CDR2 are SGHTA and FQGNSA. CDR3 length: 14 amino acids. V trimming: 5 bases; J trimming: 3 bases; junction bases outside the gene matches: 4. The CDR3 here is CASSPGQVTDTQYF. In DNA form, the CDR3 reads TGTGCCAGCAGCCCGGGACAGGTGACAGATACGCAGTATTTT.

The V call is TRBV19, the J call TRBJ2-5, with D possibly TRBD2 on 6 matching bases. Trimming took off 8 bases at V and 3 bases at J, with 7 bases between the two ends. The CDR3 spans 11 residues. Per the germline V gene, CDR1 is LNHDA and CDR2 is SQIVND (reference sequence). The CDR3 loop is CASGGEETQYF. Written as DNA, the CDR3 is TGTGCCAGTGGAGGGGAAGAGACCCAGTACTTC.

As regards this clone: Other DNA variants within this sample encode the same CDR3. The V and J genes are TRBV29-1 and TRBJ2-7; 7 bases agree with TRBD1. Germline CDR1 and CDR2: SQVTM and ANQGSEA. V shed 7 bases, J shed 0 bases, and the junction held 3 bases outside the gene matches. This CDR3 is built from 12 residues. The CDR3: CSARDSSYEQYF. CDR3 sequence (DNA): TGCAGCGCCCGGGACAGCTCCTACGAGCAGTACTTC.